The 12 T cell receptor beta chains below all came from one sample that was sequenced in a study of T cell responses to AZD1222 COVID-19 vaccine. Sequencing was performed with immunoSEQ multiplex PCR; in TCRdb, only in-frame clones are kept and a portion is missing. The sample contains 180,000 or so clones, 70% to 90% of which appear only once. This material consisted of peripheral blood, taken 28 days after the second AZD1222 dose. The receptors originated from an adult who received the AZD1222 COVID-19 vaccine.

V gene TRBV19 combines with J gene TRBJ1-1; D is unresolved. Trimming stripped 5 bases from V and 2 bases from J, with 9 bases between. From germline, CDR1 is LNHDA and CDR2 SQIVND (reference sequence). The CDR3 is 13 amino acids. CDR3 sequence (DNA): TGTGCCAGTAGTCCCGGACCCAACACTGAAGCTTTCTTT. Its protein product is CASSPGPNTEAFF. The whole variable domain, remainder taken from reference TRBV19 and TRBJ1-1, is DGGITQSPKYLFRKEGQNVTLSCEQNLNHDAMYWYRQDPGQGLRLIYYSQIVNDFQKGDIAEGYSVSREKKESFPLTVTSAQKNPTAFYLCASSPGPNTEAFFGQGTRLTVV.

This clone showed up just a few times. J is TRBJ1-4 and V is TRBV28, with 7 nucleotides matching TRBD1. V dropped 6 bases and J dropped 3; count of bases not matched to a gene: 7. CDR3 length: 15 residues. Germline V lookup: CDR1 MDHEN, CDR2 SYDVKM. The CDR3 coding sequence is TGTGCCAGCAGAGTCCCGACAGGGTCTAATGAAAAACTGTTTTTT. Its translation: CASRVPTGSNEKLFF. The full variable domain, with the rest looked up from reference TRBV28 and TRBJ1-4, is DVKVTQSSRYLVKRTGEKVFLECVQDMDHENMFWYRQDPGLGLRLIYFSYDVKMKEKGDIPEGYSVSREKKERFSLILESASTNQTSMYLCASRVPTGSNEKLFFGSGTQLSVL.

The chain recombines TRBV6-2 or TRBV6-3 with TRBJ1-5; D is unresolved. V lost 2 bases and J lost 1, with 9 bases in between. The germline V gene encodes CDR1 MNHEY and CDR2 SVGEGT. The CDR3 sequence is 15 residues long. CDR3 sequence reads: CASSYPPPSNQPQHF. In DNA form, the CDR3 reads TGTGCCAGCAGTTACCCGCCACCAAGCAATCAGCCCCAGCATTTT.

The chain couples TRBV9 to TRBJ2-7; 7 bases fit TRBD2. Germline V lookup: CDR1 SGDLS, CDR2 YYNGEE. V was pared by 3 bases and J by 6 bases, with 12 bases of the junction left unmatched. This CDR3 has 15 amino acids. CDR3: CASSAAGGGGFEQYF. DNA for the CDR3: TGTGCCAGCAGCGCCGCCGGCGGGGGAGGCTTCGAGCAGTACTTC.

The chain is built from TRBV3-1 (or the pseudogene TRBV3-2) and TRBJ1-3; D uncertain. The CDR3 sequence is 14 residues long. Germline V lookup: CDR1 LGHDT, CDR2 YNNKEL (reference sequence). V lost 1 base and J 2 bases, leaving 6 bases between the germline ends. CDR3 coding DNA: TGTGCCAGCAGCCAAGGGGGTGCTGGAAACACCATATATTTT. Protein product: CASSQGGAGNTIYF.

The count of this clone is one. The chain has TRBV19 and TRBJ1-5; 7 bases align to TRBD1. Germline loops: CDR1 LNHDA, CDR2 SQIVND (reference sequence). The CDR3 spans 14 residues. Trimming took 6 bases from V and 10 from J; bases not matched to a gene: 12. Written as DNA, the CDR3 is TGTGCCAGTAGACCCGGGACAGCCCTTCGTCCCCAGCATTTT. Translation: CASRPGTALRPQHF.

The rearrangement links TRBV5-1 to TRBJ2-5; TRBD1 matches 8 bases. Germline CDR1 SGHRS, CDR2 YFSETQ. V lost 7 bases to trimming and J lost 2 bases; unmatched junction nucleotides: 4. The CDR3 totals 13 residues. CDR3 amino acids: CASRDRGQETQYF. For the CDR3, the DNA is TGCGCCAGCCGAGACAGGGGACAAGAGACCCAGTACTTC.

V usage is TRBV19 and J usage is TRBJ2-3; the D gene is possibly TRBD1 (5 bases). Germline lookup yields CDR1 LNHDA and CDR2 SQIVND (reference sequence). Trimming left V 0 bases short and J 8 bases short, with 18 bases between. The CDR3 sequence is 16 residues long. CDR3 sequence reads: CASSIEAPGPPGTQYF. In nucleotides, the CDR3 is TGTGCCAGTAGTATAGAGGCCCCAGGGCCCCCCGGTACGCAGTATTTT.

The CDR3 DNA follows: TGTGCCAGCAGCTTAGTAGGGGTAGGACAGTTGACCCGGACCCAGTACTTC. Translated: CASSLVGVGQLTRTQYF. The chain links TRBV11-2 to TRBJ2-5; D possibly corresponds to TRBD1 (6 bases). V was trimmed by 1 base and J by 7 bases, leaving 22 bases between them. Germline loops: CDR1 SGHAT, CDR2 FQNNGV. This CDR3 comprises 17 residues.

The genes are TRBV27 and TRBJ2-5, with 10 bases fitting TRBD1. CDR3 length: 16 residues. The V segment lost 5 bases and the J segment 5 bases; nucleotides outside the gene matches: 11. The V gene's germline CDR1 is MNHEY and CDR2 SMNVEV (reference sequence). The CDR3 DNA reads as TGTGCCAGCAGTACGGGACAGGGGAAGGGTACGGAGACCCAGTACTTC. This gives the protein CASSTGQGKGTETQYF.

V gene TRBV10-3 combines with J gene TRBJ2-7, with D unresolved. The V and J ends lost 0 bases and 6 bases respectively, with 12 bases between them. The CDR3 spans 14 residues. Germline V gene lookup returns CDR1 ENHRY and CDR2 SYGVKD. CDR3 DNA sequence: TGTGCCATCAGTGAGTCGACACGTAGCAGCGAGCAGTACTTC. This codes for CAISESTRSSEQYF.

As for this clone: The germline gene is not matched at one end of the junction; a read error may be the cause. The genes are TRBV7-7 and TRBJ2-3, with D unclear. The CDR3 contains 13 residues. Germline V gene lookup returns CDR1 SSHAT and CDR2 FNYEAQ (reference sequence). The CDR3 loop reads CASSLGSLDTQYF. The CDR3 nucleotides are TGTGCTAGCAGCTTAGGGTCGTTGGATACGCAGTATTTT.